This TCR beta chain came from a study of shared clonotypes between healthy human individuals (dated by TCRdb to the early 2020s). Background for the entire study: Two women and three men aged 18 to 49 years were included in the cohort. To estimate repertoire size and how much clonotype sharing occurs between individuals, the study deeply sequenced the blood TCR repertoires of five healthy adults. To increase sequencing depth and limit assay-specific biases, TCR repertoire library preparation and sequencing were carried out by different laboratories using diverse techniques. Each donor's leukapheresis produced roughly between roughly 0.9 and 9 billion PBMCs. General conclusions and limits of the study: Pairwise subsampling led to the expectation that sequencing depth would affect the degree of clonotype sharing among donors. Sampling was restricted to blood, and TCR repertoires in tissue are likely to differ from TCR repertoires in blood. Because the study included a small number of donors, the genetic and exposure-history diversity represented was limited.

Worth noting for this clone: It lacks a known antigen. The input lacks base qualities; no much larger clone sits a single base away.

The donors were healthy, HIV-negative adults who had no recently reported acute infections or vaccinations. Only Caucasian adults living in Nashville, Tennessee, USA were represented among the donors. In the unsorted samples, roughly 90 million PBMCs were counted, and genomic DNA was extracted using the QIAamp DNA Blood Mini kit. After blood collection by leukapheresis, PBMCs were isolated using Ficoll-Histopaque density gradient centrifugation and then cryopreserved in the vapor phase of liquid nitrogen. According to the germline V gene (reference sequence), CDR1 reads DFQATT and CDR2 reads SNEGSKA. The CDR3 starts with the cysteine, ends with the phenylalanine, and has 11 residues. The DNA shown is the 33-base CDR3, in frame from base 1. Using the deep immunoSEQ assay, TCR CDR3 regions were amplified from genomic DNA by multiplex PCR. Extracted genomic DNA from each cell subset was distributed evenly across all wells of several immunoSEQ 96-well plates, and each plate was treated as a replicate. For unsorted PBMC, each replicate PCR was loaded with roughly 330 ng genomic DNA, equivalent to around 30,000 T cell genomes. Unsorted PBMC genomic DNA was sequenced across ten immunoSEQ deep assay plates. Purified libraries were measured with a Qubit 3.0 fluorometer, size-checked on a Bioanalyzer 2100, and measured again with the KAPA Library Quantification kit. Every immunoSEQ 96-well plate was sequenced on a separate single-read 150-cycle Illumina NextSeq 550 flow cell. In the paper's pipeline: Because the immunoSEQ output held only junctional sequences and lacked quality scores, the filtering could not match the filtering applied to full-length reads. To assign V/J genes and CDR3, sequences were annotated using PyIR, a Python wrapper for IgBLAST v1.9, with IMGT germline references. Reads were filtered out if the reads had weak V/J assignments (E-value above 1e-6), no CDR3, stop codons, out-of-frame junctions, or ambiguous translated residues. V3J clonotypes were defined as sequences sharing an identical inferred V gene, J gene, and CDR3 amino acid sequence. Percentage overlap between repertoires was computed as shared unique clonotypes divided by the size of the smaller repertoire. Richness of each repertoire was evaluated using RTK rarefaction, the Chao1 estimator, and Recon v2.1 estimates of unobserved clonotypes. Entries here come from immuneACCESS through TCRdb and include only in-frame sequences with V and J called. Some clones fail to appear in such tables; in the studies checked, an unresolved V gene covers under half of the shortfall, and the cause of the remainder is unknown. From that table come the V and J calls and clone size; the DNA was used to work out D and trimming. This sample holds about 470,000 clones; around 79% were observed only once. Roughly an eighth of the sample lies in the top ten.

The sequence is built from TRBV20-1 and TRBJ2-7; the D gene could be TRBD1 or TRBD2, each one agreeing over 5 bases. The source is a woman aged 40 to 55 in good health. Some clones in this sample may be carry-over from other donors' samples. Sequencing used PBMCs. The sequenced DNA: TGCTCCGCCGGGGACCTATACGAGCAGTACTTC. It encodes CSAGDLYEQYF.